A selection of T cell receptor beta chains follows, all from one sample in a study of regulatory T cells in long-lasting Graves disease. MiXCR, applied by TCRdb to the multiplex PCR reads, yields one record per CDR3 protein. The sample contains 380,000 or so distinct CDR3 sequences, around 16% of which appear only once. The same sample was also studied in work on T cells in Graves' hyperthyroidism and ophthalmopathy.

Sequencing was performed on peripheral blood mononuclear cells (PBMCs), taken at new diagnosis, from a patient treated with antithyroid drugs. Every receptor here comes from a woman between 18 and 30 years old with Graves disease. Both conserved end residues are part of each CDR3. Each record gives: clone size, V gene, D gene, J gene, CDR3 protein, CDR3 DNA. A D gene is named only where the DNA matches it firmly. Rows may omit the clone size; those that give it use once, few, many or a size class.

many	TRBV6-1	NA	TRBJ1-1	CASSKTLEAFF	TGTGCCAGCAGTAAGACACTTGAAGCTTTCTTT
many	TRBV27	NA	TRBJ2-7	CASSPFVGYEQYF	TGTGCCAGCAGTCCCTTCGTCGGCTACGAGCAGTACTTC
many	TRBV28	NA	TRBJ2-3	CASSYRADTQYF	TGTGCCAGCAGCTACAGGGCGGATACGCAGTATTTT
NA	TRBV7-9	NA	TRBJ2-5	CASSSSGVIPQYF	TGTGCCAGCAGCTCCTCGGGGGTCATCCCCCAGTACTTC
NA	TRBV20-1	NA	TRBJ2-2	CSARDRVEGVGGTGELFF	TGCAGTGCTAGAGATAGGGTCGAGGGTGTAGGGGGAACCGGGGAGCTGTTTTTT
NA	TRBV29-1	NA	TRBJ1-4	CSVESLQEKLFF	TGCAGCGTTGAGTCCCTCCAGGAAAAACTGTTTTTT
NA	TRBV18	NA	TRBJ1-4	CASSPQLATNEKLFF	TGTGCCAGCTCACCGCAGCTCGCAACTAATGAAAAACTGTTTTTT
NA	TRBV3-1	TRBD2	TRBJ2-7	CASSQNPTGGYEQYF	TGTGCCAGCAGCCAAAACCCTACGGGAGGTTACGAGCAGTACTTC
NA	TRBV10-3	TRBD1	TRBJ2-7	CAISGQGAGEQYF	TGTGCCATCAGTGGACAGGGGGCCGGCGAGCAGTACTTC
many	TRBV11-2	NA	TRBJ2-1	CASSLIKGVNEQFF	TGTGCCAGCAGCTTAATTAAGGGGGTGAATGAGCAGTTCTTC
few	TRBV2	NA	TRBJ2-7	CASSQLRKVISYEQYF	TGTGCCAGCAGTCAATTACGGAAGGTGATCTCCTACGAGCAGTACTTC
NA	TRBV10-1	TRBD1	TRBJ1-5	CASSAGTGGPYQPQHF	TGCGCCAGCAGTGCCGGGACAGGGGGCCCATATCAGCCCCAGCATTTT
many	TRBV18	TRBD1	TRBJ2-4	CASSPRQGENIQYF	TGTGCCAGCTCACCACGACAGGGGGAGAACATTCAGTACTTC
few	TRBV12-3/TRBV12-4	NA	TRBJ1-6	CASSFWGLSYNSPLHF	TGTGCCAGCAGTTTTTGGGGTTTATCCTATAATTCACCCCTCCACTTT
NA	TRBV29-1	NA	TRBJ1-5	CSVGNGEGQPQHF	TGCAGCGTGGGAAATGGGGAAGGACAGCCCCAGCATTTT
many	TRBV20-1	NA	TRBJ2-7	CSARDPSHVAYEQYF	TGCAGTGCTAGAGACCCCTCACACGTCGCCTACGAGCAGTACTTC
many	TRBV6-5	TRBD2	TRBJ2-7	CASSYSPSGGVYYEQYF	TGTGCCAGCAGTTACTCGCCTAGCGGGGGGGTTTACTACGAGCAGTACTTC
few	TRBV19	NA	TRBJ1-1	CASSIRADSPRNTEAFF	TGTGCCAGTAGTATAAGAGCGGACAGTCCTAGGAACACTGAAGCTTTCTTT
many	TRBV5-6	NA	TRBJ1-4	CASSFGQEGEKLFF	TGTGCCAGCAGCTTCGGGCAGGAGGGTGAAAAACTGTTTTTT
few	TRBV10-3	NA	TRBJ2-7	CAISTDTGSYEQYF	TGTGCCATCAGCACGGACACGGGGTCTTACGAGCAGTACTTC
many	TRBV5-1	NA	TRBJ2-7	CASSRGGDYEQYF	TGCGCCAGCAGCCGAGGCGGGGACTACGAGCAGTACTTC
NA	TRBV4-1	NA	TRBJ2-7	CASSQVQAYEQYF	TGCGCCAGCAGCCAAGTACAGGCCTACGAGCAGTACTTC
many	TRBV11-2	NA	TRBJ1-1	CASSSVGGRTEAFF	TGTGCCAGCAGCAGCGTCGGCGGGCGAACTGAAGCTTTCTTT
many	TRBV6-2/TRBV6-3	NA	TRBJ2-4	CASSDSVVAKNIQYF	TGTGCCAGCAGTGACAGCGTTGTAGCCAAAAACATTCAGTACTTC
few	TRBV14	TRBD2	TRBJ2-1	CASSPSGIEQFF	TGTGCCAGCAGCCCTAGCGGGATTGAGCAGTTCTTC
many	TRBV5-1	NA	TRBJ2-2	CASSSATTGELFF	TGCGCCAGCAGCTCTGCGACTACCGGGGAGCTGTTTTTT
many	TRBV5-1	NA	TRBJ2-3	CASSLAGADTQYF	TGCGCCAGCAGCTTGGCAGGGGCTGATACGCAGTATTTT
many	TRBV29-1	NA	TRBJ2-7	CSVESSRGLSYEQYF	TGCAGCGTTGAATCAAGCAGGGGCCTCTCCTACGAGCAGTACTTC
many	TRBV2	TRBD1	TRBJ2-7	CASSGDRLYEQYF	TGTGCCAGCAGTGGGGACAGGCTTTACGAGCAGTACTTC